A selection of T cell receptor beta chains follows, all from one sample in a study of blood T cell repertoires in COVID-19. TCRdb keeps only in-frame clones here, not all; method: immunoSEQ multiplex PCR. The table records about 160,000 clones, 79% of them present only once. The sequenced material came from peripheral blood. Every receptor here comes from a woman aged 55-70 years with COVID-19, enrolled during active disease. The CDR3 runs from the conserved cysteine through the conserved F or W. Each record gives: CDR3 protein, CDR3 DNA, V gene, D gene, J gene, clone size. The D gene is left open where the match is weak. Size tells how often a clone was seen (once, few, many) or the class of an expanded clone, and some rows leave it out.

CASNPRTSRGTNTDTQYF,TGTGCCAGCAACCCCCGGACTTCGCGGGGGACTAACACAGATACGCAGTATTTT,TRBV5-5,TRBD2,TRBJ2-3,.
CASTQTGGSYNEQFF,TGTGCCAGTACCCAGACAGGGGGCTCCTACAATGAGCAGTTCTTC,TRBV19,TRBD1,TRBJ2-1,.
CASSLTATSGPDTQYF,TGTGCCAGCAGCTTGACCGCAACTAGCGGACCAGATACGCAGTATTTT,TRBV5-5,TRBD2,TRBJ2-3,once
CASSVDRVNTEAFF,TGTGCCAGCAGTGTGGACAGGGTGAACACTGAAGCTTTCTTT,TRBV2,TRBD1,TRBJ1-1,.
CASSLGVQGTAYNEQFF,TGTGCCAGCAGCTTGGGGGTACAGGGAACGGCCTACAATGAGCAGTTCTTC,TRBV5-6,.,TRBJ2-1,once
CASSQESIQGISGNTIYF,TGTGCCAGCAGCCAAGAGTCAATCCAGGGGATCTCTGGAAACACCATATATTTT,TRBV4-2,.,TRBJ1-3,.
CASSQDQRLAERISYEQYF,TGTGCCAGCAGCCAAGATCAGAGACTAGCGGAGAGAATTTCCTACGAGCAGTACTTC,TRBV4-2,TRBD2,TRBJ2-7,.
CASSLYGGMVNTEAFF,TGTGCCAGCAGTTTATATGGCGGAATGGTGAACACTGAAGCTTTCTTT,TRBV27,.,TRBJ1-1,.
CATSDFTDHNEQFF,TGTGCCACCAGTGATTTTACAGATCACAATGAGCAGTTCTTC,TRBV24-1,.,TRBJ2-1,many
CASSLLPGGAQETQYF,TGTGCCAGCAGCTTATTGCCGGGAGGGGCCCAAGAGACCCAGTACTTC,TRBV11-2,TRBD2,TRBJ2-5,.
CASSTGGSGGRVTEAFF,TGTGCCAGCAGTACCGGGGGGTCGGGCGGACGAGTTACTGAAGCTTTCTTT,TRBV2,.,TRBJ1-1,few
CASSPNLGQPNTEAFF,TGCGCCAGCAGCCCGAACCTGGGGCAGCCGAACACTGAAGCTTTCTTT,TRBV5-1,.,TRBJ1-1,few
CASSLAGDRGQPQHF,TGTGCCAGCAGCTTAGCTGGGGACAGGGGTCAGCCCCAGCATTTT,TRBV11-2,TRBD1,TRBJ1-5,.
CASSSPGDSNNEQFF,TGTGCCAGCAGCTCCCCCGGGGACAGCAACAATGAGCAGTTCTTC,TRBV7-3,TRBD1,TRBJ2-1,.
CASSRQGSNTGELFF,TGTGCCAGCAGCCGACAGGGGTCGAACACCGGGGAGCTGTTTTTT,TRBV11-3,TRBD1,TRBJ2-2,.
CAISESRGGGEKLFF,TGTGCCATCAGTGAGTCGAGGGGGGGCGGTGAAAAACTGTTTTTT,TRBV10-3,.,TRBJ1-4,.